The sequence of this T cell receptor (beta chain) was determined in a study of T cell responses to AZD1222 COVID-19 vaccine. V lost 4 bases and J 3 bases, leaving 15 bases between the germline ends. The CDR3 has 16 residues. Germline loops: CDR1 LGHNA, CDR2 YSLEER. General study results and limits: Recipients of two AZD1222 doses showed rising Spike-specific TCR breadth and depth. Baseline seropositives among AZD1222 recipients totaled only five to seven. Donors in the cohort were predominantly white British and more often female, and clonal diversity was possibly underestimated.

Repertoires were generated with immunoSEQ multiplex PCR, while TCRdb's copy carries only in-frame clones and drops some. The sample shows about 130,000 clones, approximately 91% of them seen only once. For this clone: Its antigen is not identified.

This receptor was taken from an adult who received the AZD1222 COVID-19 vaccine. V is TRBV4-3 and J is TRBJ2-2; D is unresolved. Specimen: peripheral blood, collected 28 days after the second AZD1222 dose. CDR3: CASSLTMDRDTGELFF. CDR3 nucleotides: TGCGCCAGCAGCCTAACAATGGACCGAGACACCGGGGAGCTGTTTTTT.